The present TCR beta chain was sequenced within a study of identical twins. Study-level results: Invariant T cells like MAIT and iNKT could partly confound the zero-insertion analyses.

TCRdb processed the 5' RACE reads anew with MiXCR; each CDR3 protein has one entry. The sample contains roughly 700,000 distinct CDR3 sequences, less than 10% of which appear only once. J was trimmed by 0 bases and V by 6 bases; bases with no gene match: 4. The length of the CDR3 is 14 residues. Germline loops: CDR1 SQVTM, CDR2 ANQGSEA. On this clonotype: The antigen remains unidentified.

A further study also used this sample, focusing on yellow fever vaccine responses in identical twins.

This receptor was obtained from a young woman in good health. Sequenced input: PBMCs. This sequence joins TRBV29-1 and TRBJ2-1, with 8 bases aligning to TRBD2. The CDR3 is CSVQAGDSYNEQFF. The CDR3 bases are TGCAGCGTCCAAGCGGGAGACTCCTACAATGAGCAGTTCTTC.